This is a list of T cell receptor beta chains from one sample in a study of cytomegalovirus exposure and HLA in healthy donors. Sequencing used immunoSEQ multiplex PCR; TCRdb keeps in-frame clones, though not all of them. The sample consists of around 130,000 clones, about 81% of them appearing once. Sequencing was carried out using PBMCs. The receptors originated from a man aged 35-49 years in good health and CMV-seronegative. The CDR3 runs from the conserved cysteine through the conserved F or W. The D gene is left open where the match is weak. The listing skips clone size in some rows; elsewhere it reads once, few, many or a size class.

CDR3 DNA: TGTGCCACCAGCAGAGGGACAGGGGGCTACAATGAGCAGTTCTTC; CDR3 protein: CATSRGTGGYNEQFF; clone size: -; J gene: TRBJ2-1; D gene: TRBD1; V gene: TRBV15
CDR3 DNA: TGTGCCAGCAGTCTCTCTGGAAACACCATATATTTT; CDR3 protein: CASSLSGNTIYF; clone size: -; J gene: TRBJ1-3; D gene: -; V gene: TRBV6-6
CDR3 DNA: TGTGCCAGCAAAAGGCTAGCGGGATACGAAAACATTCAGTACTTC; CDR3 protein: CASKRLAGYENIQYF; clone size: few; J gene: TRBJ2-4; D gene: TRBD2; V gene: TRBV2
CDR3 DNA: TGTGCCTGGAGTGTGCCCGGAACCCAGACATCCCGCTATGGCTACACCTTC; CDR3 protein: CAWSVPGTQTSRYGYTF; clone size: -; J gene: TRBJ1-2; D gene: -; V gene: TRBV30
CDR3 DNA: TGTGCCTCCACCCACAGGGGGGCAGCTGGGGCCAACGTCCTGACTTTC; CDR3 protein: CASTHRGAAGANVLTF; clone size: -; J gene: TRBJ2-6; D gene: TRBD1; V gene: TRBV19
CDR3 DNA: TGTGCCAGTAGTACCCGGACTAGCGGGAATGGAGAGACCCAGTACTTC; CDR3 protein: CASSTRTSGNGETQYF; clone size: -; J gene: TRBJ2-5; D gene: TRBD2; V gene: TRBV19
CDR3 DNA: TGTGCCAGCAGCTTAGATAGCGGGAGCTACAATGAGCAGTTCTTC; CDR3 protein: CASSLDSGSYNEQFF; clone size: -; J gene: TRBJ2-1; D gene: TRBD2; V gene: TRBV7-3
CDR3 DNA: TGCAGTGCTAGGTGGCAGAACGAGCAGTACTTC; CDR3 protein: CSARWQNEQYF; clone size: -; J gene: TRBJ2-7; D gene: -; V gene: TRBV20-1
CDR3 DNA: TGTGCCAGCAGCTTGGCCGCAGGGAGGGGCATAGAGACCCAGTACTTC; CDR3 protein: CASSLAAGRGIETQYF; clone size: -; J gene: TRBJ2-5; D gene: TRBD2; V gene: TRBV5-4
CDR3 DNA: TGTGCCAGCTGGAACTACTACGAGCAGTACTTC; CDR3 protein: CASWNYYEQYF; clone size: once; J gene: TRBJ2-7; D gene: -; V gene: TRBV27
CDR3 DNA: TGTGCCAGTAGTAGAGGGGGGGGCCCCACGAGGGGGCAGCCCCAGCATTTT; CDR3 protein: CASSRGGGPTRGQPQHF; clone size: -; J gene: TRBJ1-5; D gene: -; V gene: TRBV19
CDR3 DNA: TGTGCCAGCAGCTTAAACGGGAGGGCTCGGGGAGATACGCAGTATTTT; CDR3 protein: CASSLNGRARGDTQYF; clone size: once; J gene: TRBJ2-3; D gene: TRBD2; V gene: TRBV7-3
CDR3 DNA: TGTGCCAGCAGCCCGGGCGGGAGGGCCTACAATGAGCAGTTCTTC; CDR3 protein: CASSPGGRAYNEQFF; clone size: -; J gene: TRBJ2-1; D gene: TRBD2; V gene: TRBV7-8
CDR3 DNA: TGTGCCAGCAGCGCCGAACTGAGGAACACCGGGGAGCTGTTTTTT; CDR3 protein: CASSAELRNTGELFF; clone size: -; J gene: TRBJ2-2; D gene: -; V gene: TRBV5-4
CDR3 DNA: TGTGCCAGCAGCTTAGCGCGGCTAGGAGAGACCCAGTACTTC; CDR3 protein: CASSLARLGETQYF; clone size: -; J gene: TRBJ2-5; D gene: -; V gene: TRBV11-1
CDR3 DNA: TGTGCCAGCGTGGCAGCGACTAACTATGGCTACACCTTC; CDR3 protein: CASVAATNYGYTF; clone size: -; J gene: TRBJ1-2; D gene: -; V gene: TRBV7-8
CDR3 DNA: TGTGCCAGCAGTTCCTATTCACAGGCGAGGGGCTACACCTTC; CDR3 protein: CASSSYSQARGYTF; clone size: -; J gene: TRBJ1-2; D gene: -; V gene: TRBV27
CDR3 DNA: TGCAGCGTTGAAGTCGGACAAGGCTCTGGAAACACCATATATTTT; CDR3 protein: CSVEVGQGSGNTIYF; clone size: -; J gene: TRBJ1-3; D gene: -; V gene: TRBV29-1
CDR3 DNA: TGTGCCAGCAGCATCGGACTAGCGGTTGGGGAAGATACGCAGTATTTT; CDR3 protein: CASSIGLAVGEDTQYF; clone size: -; J gene: TRBJ2-3; D gene: TRBD2; V gene: TRBV7-2
CDR3 DNA: TGTGCCACCAGCAGAGATGAGCCGCTTAACCGGGACGAGCAGTACTTC; CDR3 protein: CATSRDEPLNRDEQYF; clone size: -; J gene: TRBJ2-7; D gene: -; V gene: TRBV15
CDR3 DNA: TGTGCCAGCGCCGCCGGGACAGGTATCTACAATGAGCAGTTCTTC; CDR3 protein: CASAAGTGIYNEQFF; clone size: -; J gene: TRBJ2-1; D gene: TRBD1; V gene: TRBV18
CDR3 DNA: TGCGCCAGCAGCCAAGATGGCGGACAGGGTGCCTCGCGTACCACCTTC; CDR3 protein: CASSQDGGQGASRTTF; clone size: -; J gene: TRBJ1-2; D gene: TRBD1; V gene: TRBV4-3
CDR3 DNA: TGTGCCAGCAGTTCCCCCGGACTAGCGGTTAGAGCCGGGGCCAACGGCCTGACTTTC; CDR3 protein: CASSSPGLAVRAGANGLTF; clone size: -; J gene: TRBJ2-6; D gene: TRBD2; V gene: TRBV2
CDR3 DNA: TGCGCCAGCAGCTTTAGGGAGGACAGGTCCTATGGCTACACCTTC; CDR3 protein: CASSFREDRSYGYTF; clone size: -; J gene: TRBJ1-2; D gene: TRBD1; V gene: TRBV5-1
CDR3 DNA: TGTGCCAGCAGTTTCCCAGGGTATAGCAATCAGCCCCAGCATTTT; CDR3 protein: CASSFPGYSNQPQHF; clone size: few; J gene: TRBJ1-5; D gene: -; V gene: TRBV28
CDR3 DNA: TGCAGCGTCGCTCAGCGGGGTCCCTACAATGAGCAGTTCTTC; CDR3 protein: CSVAQRGPYNEQFF; clone size: few; J gene: TRBJ2-1; D gene: TRBD2; V gene: TRBV29-1
CDR3 DNA: TGTGCCAGCAGTTTTCGGGGGAGCGGGACCCAGTACTTC; CDR3 protein: CASSFRGSGTQYF; clone size: -; J gene: TRBJ2-5; D gene: -; V gene: TRBV27
CDR3 DNA: TGTGCCAGCAGACCAGGGGTAGCCTACGAGCAGTACTTC; CDR3 protein: CASRPGVAYEQYF; clone size: -; J gene: TRBJ2-7; D gene: -; V gene: TRBV28
CDR3 DNA: TGTGCCAGCAGCATCGGACAGGGGACAAGGGAGCAGTACTTC; CDR3 protein: CASSIGQGTREQYF; clone size: -; J gene: TRBJ2-7; D gene: TRBD1; V gene: TRBV5-4
CDR3 DNA: TGTGCCAGCAGCCAAGTTTCTGGGCCCACTGAAGCTTTCTTT; CDR3 protein: CASSQVSGPTEAFF; clone size: -; J gene: TRBJ1-1; D gene: -; V gene: TRBV14
CDR3 DNA: TGTGCCAGCAGCTTATCCCTCGACAGGGGAGCTTTCTTT; CDR3 protein: CASSLSLDRGAFF; clone size: -; J gene: TRBJ1-1; D gene: TRBD1; V gene: TRBV7-9
CDR3 DNA: TGCGCCAGCAGCCAAGATCCCCCTGGGACTAGCGGCCCCAATGAGCAGTTCTTC; CDR3 protein: CASSQDPPGTSGPNEQFF; clone size: once; J gene: TRBJ2-1; D gene: TRBD2; V gene: TRBV4-3
CDR3 DNA: TGCAGCGTTGAAGACGGGCAGGGGGCCTATGGCTACACCTTC; CDR3 protein: CSVEDGQGAYGYTF; clone size: -; J gene: TRBJ1-2; D gene: TRBD1; V gene: TRBV29-1
CDR3 DNA: TGTGCCAGCACCCACCGGGGGGGGGACGGAAACACCATATATTTT; CDR3 protein: CASTHRGGDGNTIYF; clone size: -; J gene: TRBJ1-3; D gene: -; V gene: TRBV7-9
CDR3 DNA: TGTGCCAGCAGTGCGCCAGGGAACTCTGGGGCCAACGGCCTGACTTTC; CDR3 protein: CASSAPGNSGANGLTF; clone size: -; J gene: TRBJ2-6; D gene: -; V gene: TRBV27
CDR3 DNA: TGTGCCAGCAGACGGCAGGGCCCCTACGAGCAGTACTTC; CDR3 protein: CASRRQGPYEQYF; clone size: -; J gene: TRBJ2-7; D gene: -; V gene: TRBV6-6
CDR3 DNA: TGTGCCAGCAGTTTACAGGGATTCACTGAAGCTTTCTTT; CDR3 protein: CASSLQGFTEAFF; clone size: -; J gene: TRBJ1-1; D gene: -; V gene: TRBV14
CDR3 DNA: TGTGCCACCCGCGGGGTTACTAGCGGGGGATTCCAAGAGACCCAGTACTTC; CDR3 protein: CATRGVTSGGFQETQYF; clone size: -; J gene: TRBJ2-5; D gene: TRBD2; V gene: TRBV15
CDR3 DNA: TGCGCCAGCAGTGGGCGGGTGGACTATGGCTACACCTTC; CDR3 protein: CASSGRVDYGYTF; clone size: -; J gene: TRBJ1-2; D gene: -; V gene: TRBV10-2
CDR3 DNA: TGTGCCAGCAGTCGAGCGGGGGGGGATACGCAGTATTTT; CDR3 protein: CASSRAGGDTQYF; clone size: -; J gene: TRBJ2-3; D gene: TRBD2; V gene: TRBV28
CDR3 DNA: TGTGCCAGCAGTGAAGGAACTTTCCAAGAGACCCAGTACTTC; CDR3 protein: CASSEGTFQETQYF; clone size: -; J gene: TRBJ2-5; D gene: -; V gene: TRBV2
CDR3 DNA: TGCGCCAGCAGCTTGGGGCCCACGGGATCCTACGAGCAGTACTTC; CDR3 protein: CASSLGPTGSYEQYF; clone size: few; J gene: TRBJ2-7; D gene: -; V gene: TRBV5-1
CDR3 DNA: TGTGCCACCTTTAGTCTAAACTATGGCTACACCTTC; CDR3 protein: CATFSLNYGYTF; clone size: -; J gene: TRBJ1-2; D gene: -; V gene: TRBV19
CDR3 DNA: TGTGCCGCCGGCCTGGGACAGGGTGTGAACACTGAAGCTTTCTTT; CDR3 protein: CAAGLGQGVNTEAFF; clone size: -; J gene: TRBJ1-1; D gene: TRBD1; V gene: TRBV10-3
CDR3 DNA: TGTGCCAGCAGCCTCGGACAGAGCTACAATGAGCAGTTCTTC; CDR3 protein: CASSLGQSYNEQFF; clone size: once; J gene: TRBJ2-1; D gene: -; V gene: TRBV6-6
CDR3 DNA: TGTGCCAGCAGTCGGGGAGGGAGCTCCTACGAGCAGTACTTC; CDR3 protein: CASSRGGSSYEQYF; clone size: -; J gene: TRBJ2-7; D gene: TRBD2; V gene: TRBV28
CDR3 DNA: TGTGCCAGTCGTTGGTCCGTGGCAGGGAACACTGAAGCTTTCTTT; CDR3 protein: CASRWSVAGNTEAFF; clone size: -; J gene: TRBJ1-1; D gene: -; V gene: TRBV19
CDR3 DNA: TGCGCCAGCAGCCAGGGGCCCCGCAGCGTCGTAAACGGCTACACCTTC; CDR3 protein: CASSQGPRSVVNGYTF; clone size: -; J gene: TRBJ1-2; D gene: -; V gene: TRBV4-1
CDR3 DNA: TGTGCCATCAGTGGGACACCTAACTATGGCTACACCTTC; CDR3 protein: CAISGTPNYGYTF; clone size: -; J gene: TRBJ1-2; D gene: -; V gene: TRBV10-3
CDR3 DNA: TGCGCCAGCAGCTCTCAGGGTGGGTACATTCAGTACTTC; CDR3 protein: CASSSQGGYIQYF; clone size: -; J gene: TRBJ2-4; D gene: -; V gene: TRBV5-1
CDR3 DNA: TGTGCCAGCAGCTACCATGGACAGGGGGACACCATATATTTT; CDR3 protein: CASSYHGQGDTIYF; clone size: -; J gene: TRBJ1-3; D gene: TRBD1; V gene: TRBV7-3
CDR3 DNA: TGTGCCAGCTCACCACCGTCAGGCCCCTACGAGCAGTACTTC; CDR3 protein: CASSPPSGPYEQYF; clone size: -; J gene: TRBJ2-7; D gene: -; V gene: TRBV18